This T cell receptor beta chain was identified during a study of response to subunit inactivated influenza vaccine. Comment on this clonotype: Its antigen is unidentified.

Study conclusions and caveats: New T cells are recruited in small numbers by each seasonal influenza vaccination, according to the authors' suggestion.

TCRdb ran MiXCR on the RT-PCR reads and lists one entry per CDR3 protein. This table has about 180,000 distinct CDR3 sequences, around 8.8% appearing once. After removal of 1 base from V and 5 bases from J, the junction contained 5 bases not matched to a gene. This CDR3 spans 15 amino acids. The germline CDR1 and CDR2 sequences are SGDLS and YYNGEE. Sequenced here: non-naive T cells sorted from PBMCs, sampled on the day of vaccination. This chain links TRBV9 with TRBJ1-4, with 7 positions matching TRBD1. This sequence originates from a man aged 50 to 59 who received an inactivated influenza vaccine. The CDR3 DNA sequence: TGTGCCAGCAGCGTACAGGGGACAGAGAATGAAAAACTGTTTTTT. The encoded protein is CASSVQGTENEKLFF. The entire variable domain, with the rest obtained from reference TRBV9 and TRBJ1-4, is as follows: DSGVTQTPKHLITATGQRVTLRCSPRSGDLSVYWYQQSLDQGLQFLIQYYNGEERAKGNILERFSAQQFPDLHSELNLSSLELGDSALYFCASSVQGTENEKLFFGSGTQLSVL.